This TCR beta chain was documented in a study of beta chain features in type 1 diabetes. The CDR3 length is 15 residues. Germline CDR1 is SGHRS and CDR2 is YFSETQ. V lost 0 bases and J lost 1; bases outside the gene matches: 1. General study results and limits: There was a moderate but significant shortening of TCRB CDR3s in all four CD4+ subsets of Type 1 diabetes patients. In patients and controls equally, PCR might favor templates that are shorter.

The whole isolated RNA underwent reverse transcription, so sequencing captured expressed TCRB transcripts. Clones were read by immunoSEQ multiplex PCR, and TCRdb kept only the in-frame ones, dropping some. The table has roughly 160,000 clones, under 9.5% seen once. This clone turned up a few times. Its antigen is undetermined. The sample has other DNA sequences that encode this CDR3 too. The sample was central memory CD4+ T cells from blood. This sequence joins TRBV5-1 and TRBJ2-3; 8 bases map to TRBD1. The sequence was obtained from a young man with type 1 diabetes. The CDR3 loop reads CASSLETGGTDTQYF. The DNA of the CDR3 is TGCGCCAGCAGCTTGGAGACAGGGGGCACAGATACGCAGTATTTT.